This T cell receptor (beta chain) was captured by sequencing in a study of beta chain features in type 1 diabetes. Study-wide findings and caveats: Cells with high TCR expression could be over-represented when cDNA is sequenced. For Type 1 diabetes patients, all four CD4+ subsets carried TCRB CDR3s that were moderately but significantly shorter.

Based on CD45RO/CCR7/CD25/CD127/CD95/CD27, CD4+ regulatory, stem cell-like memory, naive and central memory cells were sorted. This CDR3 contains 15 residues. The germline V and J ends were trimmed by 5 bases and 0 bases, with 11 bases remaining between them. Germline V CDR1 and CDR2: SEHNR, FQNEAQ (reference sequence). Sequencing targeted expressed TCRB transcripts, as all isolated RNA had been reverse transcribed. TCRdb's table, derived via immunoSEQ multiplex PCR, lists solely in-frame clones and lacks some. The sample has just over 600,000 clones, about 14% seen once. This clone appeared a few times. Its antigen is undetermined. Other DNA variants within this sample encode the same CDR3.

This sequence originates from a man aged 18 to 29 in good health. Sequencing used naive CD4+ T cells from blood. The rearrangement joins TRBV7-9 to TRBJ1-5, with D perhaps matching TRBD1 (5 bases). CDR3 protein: CASSPRGDSNQPQHF. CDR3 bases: TGTGCCAGCAGCCCGCGGGGGGATAGCAATCAGCCCCAGCATTTT.